What follows are 30 T cell receptor beta chains derived from one specimen sequenced in a study of T cells in Graves' hyperthyroidism and ophthalmopathy. RNA transcripts provided the source from which TCR beta CDR3 regions were amplified. Carried out on the TCR CDR3, a first-round RT-PCR used the HTBI primer set. TCRdb processed the multiplex PCR reads anew with MiXCR; each CDR3 protein has one entry. The data show approximately 400,000 distinct CDR3 sequences, roughly 15% seen once. The material sequenced was blood. These receptors came from a woman in her thirties with Graves' ophthalmopathy.

In this sample, this clonotype turned up a few times. The genes are TRBV14 and TRBJ2-1, with D perhaps assigned TRBD1 or TRBD2 (5 bases each). Germline assignment: CDR1 SGHDN and CDR2 FVKESK. This CDR3 region has 16 residues. Trimming left V 2 bases short and J 2 bases short, with 13 bases between. CDR3 DNA: TGTGCCAGCAGCCAAAGAGCAGAGGGGCCCTACAATGAGCAGTTCTTC. It yields the protein CASSQRAEGPYNEQFF.

This clonotype occurred many times. V and J are TRBV30 and TRBJ1-2; perhaps TRBD1 as D (5 bases). Germline values: CDR1 GTSNPN, CDR2 SVGIG (reference sequence). Trimming cost V 7 bases and J 4 bases, with 13 bases left between them. The CDR3 has 12 residues. CDR3 sequence (DNA): TGTGCCTATAAGGGGATTATCTATGGCTACACCTTC. It is translated as CAYKGIIYGYTF.

J is TRBJ1-1 and V is TRBV29-1, with a weak D call TRBD1 (5 bases). The germline V gene encodes CDR1 SQVTM and CDR2 ANQGSEA. The CDR3 totals 13 residues. Between the trimmed V and J ends, which lost 6 bases and 6 bases, there was a span of 17 bases. CDR3 residues: CSVAQGIWAEAFF. The DNA of the CDR3 is TGCAGCGTGGCCCAGGGTATATGGGCTGAAGCTTTCTTT.

This chain joins TRBV7-9 and TRBJ1-4; no firm D call. CDR1 is SEHNR, CDR2 FQNEAQ, per germline (reference sequence). The CDR3 is 12 amino acids. V shed 5 bases and J shed 4 bases, with 5 bases lying between them. CDR3 sequence: CASSPLNEKLFF. The CDR3 DNA follows: TGTGCCAGCAGCCCCCTTAATGAAAAACTGTTTTTT.

This clonotype came up a few times. The chain employs TRBV10-2 and TRBJ2-7; either TRBD1 or TRBD2 may supply D (5 bases each). The germline V gene has CDR1 WSHSY and CDR2 SAAADI. The CDR3 extends over 14 amino acids. The germline V and J ends were trimmed by 3 bases and 2 bases, with 11 bases remaining between them. CDR3 residues: CASSDRDRTYEQYF. The DNA of the CDR3 is TGCGCCAGCAGTGACAGGGACCGTACCTACGAGCAGTACTTC.

This clonotype was seen at least ten times. The V call is TRBV5-1, the J call TRBJ2-5; the D gene could be TRBD1 or TRBD2 (5 bases each). Trimming left V 1 base short and J 4 bases short, with 11 bases between. Germline values: CDR1 SGHRS, CDR2 YFSETQ. There are 14 residues in the CDR3. CDR3 sequence: CASSLQKRGETQYF. In nucleotides, the CDR3 is TGCGCCAGCAGCTTGCAAAAGAGGGGAGAGACCCAGTACTTC. Drawing the rest from reference TRBV5-1 and TRBJ2-5, the complete variable domain is KAGVTQTPRYLIKTRGQQVTLSCSPISGHRSVSWYQQTPGQGLQFLFEYFSETQRNKGNFPGRFSGRQFSNSRSEMNVSTLELGDSALYLCASSLQKRGETQYFGPGTRLLVL.

This clonotype was detected many times. The chain has TRBV7-9 and TRBJ1-2; D not certain. Germline V gene sequence: CDR1 SEHNR, CDR2 FQNEAQ (reference sequence). This CDR3 contains 13 residues. The V and J ends lost 0 bases and 8 bases respectively, with 10 bases between them. The CDR3 region is CASSLATEIGYTF. DNA of the CDR3: TGTGCCAGCAGCTTAGCGACCGAAATCGGCTACACCTTC.

This clonotype came up many times. The gene calls are TRBV13 and TRBJ2-7; TRBD1 agrees at 9 bases. Per germline, CDR1 PRHDT and CDR2 FYEKMQ (reference sequence). This CDR3 has 17 amino acids. V lost 2 bases, J lost 6 bases, and 14 bases stayed unmatched. In DNA, the CDR3 is TGTGCCAGCAGCTTAAGATTTAGTGCGACAGGGGGGCTCGAGCAGTACTTC. Its protein product is CASSLRFSATGGLEQYF.

In its sample, this clonotype was seen once. The chain links TRBV7-2 to TRBJ2-5; 9 bases align to TRBD2. V trimming: 1 base; J trimming: 3 bases; junction bases outside the gene matches: 6. Germline values: CDR1 SGHTA, CDR2 FQGNSA. The CDR3 is 16 residues long. The CDR3 region has the DNA TGTGCCAGCAGCTTAGGTCGGCGGGAGGGGGAAGAGACCCAGTACTTC. It encodes CASSLGRREGEETQYF.

The CDR3 is CASSSDRTGELFF. The CDR3 nucleotides read TGTGCCAGCAGCTCTGACAGGACCGGGGAGCTGTTTTTT. The chain is built from TRBV11-2 and TRBJ2-2; tentative D call: TRBD1 (6 bases). V was pared by 4 bases and J by 5 bases, with 8 bases between. CDR1 is SGHAT, CDR2 FQNNGV, per germline. The CDR3 spans 13 residues.

About this clonotype: A much larger clone lies a single base off, so this may be a read error. The chain couples TRBV27 to TRBJ1-2; D not resolved. The V gene's germline CDR1 is MNHEY and CDR2 SMNVEV (reference sequence). The length of the CDR3 is 14 residues. Trimming removed 5 bases from V and 9 bases from J, with 19 bases in between. The CDR3, as DNA: TGTGCCAGCAGTCTAGCCCCAGGAGGTTCCAGCTACACCTTC. It is translated as CASSLAPGGSSYTF.

This clonotype was picked up many times. This chain uses TRBV15 with TRBJ2-7, with D hard to call. Trimming shortened V by 5 bases and J by 0 bases, and 11 bases separated the two germline ends. CDR3 length equals 14 residues. From germline, CDR1 is LNHNV and CDR2 YYDKDF (reference sequence). The CDR3 reads CATSLKIDSYEQYF. The CDR3 region has the DNA TGTGCCACCAGCCTCAAAATTGACTCCTACGAGCAGTACTTC.

A remark on this clonotype: Just one base apart from a much larger clone, this may be a read error. V usage is TRBV6-1 and J usage is TRBJ2-3; no firm D call. V lost 4 bases and J lost 1, with 15 bases in between. CDR1 MNHNS and CDR2 SASEGT come from the germline V gene. The CDR3 runs 16 residues. The CDR3 reads CASSADPALRTDTQYF. Here the CDR3 DNA reads TGTGCCAGCAGTGCGGACCCAGCGCTGCGCACAGATACGCAGTATTTT.

This clonotype was seen more than once but under ten times. The chain links TRBV9 to TRBJ2-1; 11 bases match TRBD1. The J segment lost 7 bases and the V segment lost 3 bases, leaving 6 bases of the junction unmatched. Germline-derived CDR1 and CDR2 are SGDLS and YYNGEE. The CDR3 extends over 15 amino acids. CDR3 bases: TGTGCCAGCAGCGAACCGGACAGGGGGCTTAATGAGCAGTTCTTC. Encoded protein: CASSEPDRGLNEQFF.

This clonotype has a count of ten or more. The chain recombines TRBV2 with TRBJ2-5, with no clear D. The CDR3 is 10 residues long. CDR1 is SNHLY and CDR2 is FYNNEI in the germline V gene. V was shortened by 8 bases and J by 2 bases, with 3 bases between the two germline ends. The CDR3 region is CASVQETQYF. In nucleotides, the CDR3 is TGTGCCAGCGTACAAGAGACCCAGTACTTC.

The rearrangement links TRBV20-1 to TRBJ2-3, with a weak D call TRBD2 (7 bases). V shed 3 bases and J shed 6 bases, with 25 bases lying between them. The CDR3 loop spans 17 amino acids. CDR1 DFQATT and CDR2 SNEGSKA come from the germline V gene (reference sequence). The CDR3 DNA is TGCAGTGCTAGTCTGGCTTGGGGGGGGGGGGGCGAGGATACGCAGTATTTT. It translates to CSASLAWGGGGEDTQYF.

This clonotype was seen only a few times. The V gene is TRBV7-2, the J gene TRBJ2-3, with D possibly matching TRBD2 (6 bases). The CDR3 totals 16 residues. Trimming pared 5 bases from V and 4 bases from J, leaving 19 bases between. Germline V gene sequence: CDR1 SGHTA, CDR2 FQGNSA. CDR3: CASSGRDSSSADTQYF. The CDR3 region has the DNA TGTGCCAGCAGCGGCAGGGACTCCTCTAGCGCAGATACGCAGTATTTT.

CDR3 region: CASSIRGIHTDTQYF. CDR3 sequence (DNA): TGTGCCAGCAGCATACGGGGGATCCACACAGATACGCAGTATTTT. The V gene is TRBV5-4, the J gene TRBJ2-3; D is perhaps TRBD2 (6 bases). Looked up from germline, CDR1 is SGHNT and CDR2 is YYREEE (reference sequence). The CDR3 loop spans 15 amino acids. V was trimmed by 4 bases and J by 2 bases, leaving 14 bases between them. Full variable domain (outside the CDR3, taken from reference TRBV5-4 and TRBJ2-3): ETGVTQSPTHLIKTRGQQVTLRCSSQSGHNTVSWYQQALGQGPQFIFQYYREEENGRGNFPPRFSGLQFPNYSSELNVNALELDDSALYLCASSIRGIHTDTQYFGPGTRLTVL.

Concerning this clonotype itself: The germline gene is not matched at one end of the junction; a read error may be the cause. V is TRBV7-9 and J is TRBJ2-7, with TRBD2 identical over 10 bases. The CDR3 totals 14 residues. Germline V gene data show CDR1 as SEHNR and CDR2 as FQNEAQ (reference sequence). DNA of the CDR3: TGTGACAGCAGCACCAGCGGGGGGGCTGACGAGCAGTACTTC. Translation: CDSSTSGGADEQYF.

This clonotype appeared many times. The V and J genes are TRBV6-1 and TRBJ1-1, with D tentatively TRBD1 (5 bases). The CDR3 covers 13 residues. Between the trimmed V and J ends, which lost 6 bases and 0 bases, there was a span of 8 bases. Germline loops: CDR1 MNHNS, CDR2 SASEGT. Here the CDR3 reads CASRGVVNTEAFF. CDR3 sequence (DNA): TGTGCCAGCAGGGGGGTTGTGAACACTGAAGCTTTCTTT.

This clonotype was detected ten times or more. The gene calls are TRBV20-1 and TRBJ1-5; D gene uncertain. The V gene's germline CDR1 is DFQATT and CDR2 SNEGSKA (reference sequence). Trimming took 3 bases from V and 5 from J, leaving 11 bases between them. CDR3 size: 13 residues. DNA of the CDR3: TGCAGTGCTAGGGATCCCGGGGATCAGCCCCAGCATTTT. The encoded protein is CSARDPGDQPQHF.

This clonotype has ten or more counts. This rearrangement joins TRBV28 to TRBJ2-7; weak D call: TRBD1 (5 bases). V was pared by 5 bases and J by 9 bases, with 17 bases between. Germline-derived CDR1 and CDR2 are MDHEN and SYDVKM. The CDR3 consists of 13 residues. This CDR3 is CASSPDSSDGQYF. The CDR3, as DNA: TGTGCCAGCAGTCCAGACAGTTCGGACGGGCAGTACTTC.

This clonotype was seen at least ten times. The rearrangement uses TRBV3-1 and TRBJ2-3; TRBD1 matches 7 bases. The CDR3 length is 17 residues. The V gene end was trimmed by 1 base and the J gene end by 4 bases; junction bases not matched to a gene: 11. From germline, CDR1 is LGHDT and CDR2 YNNKEL (reference sequence). CDR3 in DNA: TGTGCCAGCAGCCAAGTCTCCGGCAGGGGGATCTCAGATACGCAGTATTTT. The encoded protein is CASSQVSGRGISDTQYF.

The DNA for the CDR3 is TGTGCCAGCAGCTTGGCCCTGGGACAGCTTGTCTACAATGAGCAGTTCTTC. It codes for CASSLALGQLVYNEQFF. V usage is TRBV5-4 and J usage is TRBJ2-1; 7 nucleotides match TRBD1. The trim removed 0 bases at V and 3 bases at J, leaving 9 bases unmatched. Germline V gene data show CDR1 as SGHNT and CDR2 as YYREEE (reference sequence). The CDR3 contains 17 residues.

This clonotype came up many times. The rearrangement joins TRBV5-6 to TRBJ1-2; 7 bases agree with TRBD1. Germline V gene data show CDR1 as SGHDT and CDR2 as YYEEEE. The CDR3 is made up of 15 amino acids. V was pared by 4 bases and J by 0 bases, with 6 bases of the junction left unmatched. In DNA, the CDR3 is TGTGCCAGCAGCGCAAGGGACAGTACTAACTATGGCTACACCTTC. It is translated as CASSARDSTNYGYTF.

This clonotype has ten or more counts. V is TRBV20-1 and J is TRBJ2-3, with 12 bases identical to TRBD2. The ends lost 5 bases at V and 8 bases at J; junction bases unmatched: 14. CDR1 is DFQATT, CDR2 SNEGSKA, per germline (reference sequence). CDR3 length equals 16 residues. The CDR3 bases are TGCAGTGCTGGTTCGACTAGCGGGGGTGGGCTCGGTACGCAGTATTTT. Amino acid sequence: CSAGSTSGGGLGTQYF.

The V gene is TRBV2, the J gene TRBJ1-1, with D possibly matching TRBD1 (5 bases). This CDR3 contains 18 residues. Germline loops: CDR1 SNHLY, CDR2 FYNNEI. Between the trimmed V and J ends, which lost 6 bases and 0 bases, there was a span of 23 bases. The CDR3 here is CASRYSTSSGAVNTEAFF. The CDR3 bases are TGTGCCAGCAGATATTCTACATCATCCGGGGCAGTGAACACTGAAGCTTTCTTT.

Ten or more counts support this clonotype. V gene TRBV28 combines with J gene TRBJ1-4; 7 bases are shared with TRBD1. Germline V gives CDR1 MDHEN, CDR2 SYDVKM. The CDR3 consists of 14 residues. V shed 6 bases, J shed 8 bases, and the junction held 9 bases outside the gene matches. The CDR3 loop is CASSRDGTAEKLFF. CDR3 sequence (DNA): TGTGCCAGCAGCCGAGACGGGACAGCCGAAAAACTGTTTTTT.

This clonotype was recorded at least ten times. The V gene is TRBV3-1, the J gene TRBJ2-1; 8 bases are a match to TRBD1. Germline V CDR1 and CDR2: LGHDT, YNNKEL (reference sequence). V lost 3 bases, J lost 14 bases, and 6 bases stayed unmatched. The CDR3 has 12 amino acids. Here the CDR3 reads CASSHWGQDEFF. In DNA, the CDR3 is TGTGCCAGCAGCCACTGGGGACAGGATGAGTTCTTC.

This clonotype was counted ten times or more. This chain joins TRBV13 and TRBJ2-5; no definite D call. The V end lost 3 bases, the J end lost 5 bases, and 10 bases lay between the germline ends. This CDR3 comprises 13 residues. Germline assignment: CDR1 PRHDT and CDR2 FYEKMQ (reference sequence). CDR3 residues: CASSFASIETQYF. The CDR3 bases are TGTGCCAGCAGCTTCGCTAGTATTGAGACCCAGTACTTC.